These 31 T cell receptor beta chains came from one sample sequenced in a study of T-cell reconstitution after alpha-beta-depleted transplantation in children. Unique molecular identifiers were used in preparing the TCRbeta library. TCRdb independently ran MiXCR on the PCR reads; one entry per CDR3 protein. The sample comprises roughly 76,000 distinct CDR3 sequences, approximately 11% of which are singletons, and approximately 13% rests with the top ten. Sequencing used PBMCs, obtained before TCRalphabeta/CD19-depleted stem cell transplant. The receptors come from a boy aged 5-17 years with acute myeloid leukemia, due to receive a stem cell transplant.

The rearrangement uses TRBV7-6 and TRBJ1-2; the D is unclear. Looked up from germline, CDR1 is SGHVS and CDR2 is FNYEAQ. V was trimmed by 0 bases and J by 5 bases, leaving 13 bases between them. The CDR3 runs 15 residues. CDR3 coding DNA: TGTGCCAGCAGCTTAGCGCTGGGCACCGGGTATGGCTACACCTTC. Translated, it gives CASSLALGTGYGYTF.

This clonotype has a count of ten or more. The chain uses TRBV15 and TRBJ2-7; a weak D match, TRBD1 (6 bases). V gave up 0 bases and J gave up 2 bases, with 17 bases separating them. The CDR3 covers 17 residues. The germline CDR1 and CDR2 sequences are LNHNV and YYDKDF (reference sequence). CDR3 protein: CATSRDPKGQPPYEQYF. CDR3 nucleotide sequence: TGTGCCACCAGCAGAGATCCGAAAGGACAGCCCCCCTACGAGCAGTACTTC.

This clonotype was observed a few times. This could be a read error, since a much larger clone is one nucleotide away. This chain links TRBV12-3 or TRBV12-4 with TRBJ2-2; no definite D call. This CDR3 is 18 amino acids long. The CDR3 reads CACSLYFPGHYGSGELFF. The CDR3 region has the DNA TGTGCCTGCAGTTTATATTTCCCAGGTCATTACGGATCCGGGGAGCTGTTTTTT.

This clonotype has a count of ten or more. The CDR3 DNA is TGTGCCAGCAGTATACGACGACAGGCCCATGAAGCTTTCTTT. Protein sequence: CASSIRRQAHEAFF. J is TRBJ1-1 and V is TRBV27; possible D gene TRBD1, 6 bases. The V gene's germline CDR1 is MNHEY and CDR2 SMNVEV (reference sequence). V dropped 5 bases and J dropped 7 bases, with 17 bases sitting between them. This CDR3 is built from 14 residues.

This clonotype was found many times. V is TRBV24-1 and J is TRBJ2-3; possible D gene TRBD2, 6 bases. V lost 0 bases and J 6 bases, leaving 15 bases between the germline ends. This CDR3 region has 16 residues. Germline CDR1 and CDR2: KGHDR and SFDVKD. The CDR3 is CATSDLLFGGQDTQYF. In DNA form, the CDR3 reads TGTGCCACCAGTGATTTGTTGTTCGGGGGTCAGGATACGCAGTATTTT.

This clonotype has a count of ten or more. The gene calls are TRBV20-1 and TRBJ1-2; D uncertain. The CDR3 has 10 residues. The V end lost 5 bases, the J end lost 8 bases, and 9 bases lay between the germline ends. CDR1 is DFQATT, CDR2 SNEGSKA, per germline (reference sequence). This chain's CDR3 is CSAPSRGYTF. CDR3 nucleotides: TGCAGTGCTCCCAGTAGAGGCTACACCTTC.

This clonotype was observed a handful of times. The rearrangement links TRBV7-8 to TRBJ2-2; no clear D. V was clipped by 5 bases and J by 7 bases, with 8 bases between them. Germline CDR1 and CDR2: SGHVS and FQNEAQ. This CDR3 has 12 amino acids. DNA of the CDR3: TGTGCCAGCAGCCCCACAGTCGGGGAGCTGTTTTTT. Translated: CASSPTVGELFF.

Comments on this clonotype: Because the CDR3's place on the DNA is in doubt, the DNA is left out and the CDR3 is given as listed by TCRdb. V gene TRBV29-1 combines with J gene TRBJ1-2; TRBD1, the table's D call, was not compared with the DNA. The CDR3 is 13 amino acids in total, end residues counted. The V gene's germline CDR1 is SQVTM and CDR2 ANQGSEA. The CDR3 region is CSVGPGSNYGYTF.

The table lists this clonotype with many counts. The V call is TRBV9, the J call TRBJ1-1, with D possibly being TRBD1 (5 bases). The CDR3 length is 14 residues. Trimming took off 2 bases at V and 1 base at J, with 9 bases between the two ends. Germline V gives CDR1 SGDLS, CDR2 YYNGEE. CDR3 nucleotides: TGTGCCAGCAGCGTTGAAGACAGGAACACTGAAGCTTTCTTT. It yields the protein CASSVEDRNTEAFF.

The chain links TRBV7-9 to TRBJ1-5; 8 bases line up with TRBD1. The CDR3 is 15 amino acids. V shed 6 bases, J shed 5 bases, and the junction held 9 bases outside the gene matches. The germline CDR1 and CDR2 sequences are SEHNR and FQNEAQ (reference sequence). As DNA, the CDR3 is TGTGCCAGCAGTCCCGGACAGGGTGGATATCAGCCCCAGCATTTT. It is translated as CASSPGQGGYQPQHF. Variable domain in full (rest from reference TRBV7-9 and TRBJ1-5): DTGVSQNPRHKITKRGQNVTFRCDPISEHNRLYWYRQTLGQGPEFLTYFQNEAQLEKSRLLSDRFSAERPKGSFSTLEIQRTEQGDSAMYLCASSPGQGGYQPQHFGDGTRLSIL.

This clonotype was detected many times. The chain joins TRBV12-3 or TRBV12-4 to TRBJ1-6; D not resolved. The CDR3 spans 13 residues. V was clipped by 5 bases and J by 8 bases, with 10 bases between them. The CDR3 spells CASSPDGDSPLHF. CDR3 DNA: TGTGCCAGCAGTCCGGACGGAGATTCACCCCTCCACTTT.

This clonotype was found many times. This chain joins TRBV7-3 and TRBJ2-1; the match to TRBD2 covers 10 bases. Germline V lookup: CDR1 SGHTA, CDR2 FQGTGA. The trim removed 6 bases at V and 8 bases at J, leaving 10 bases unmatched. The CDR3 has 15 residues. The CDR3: CASRPTGLAMDEQFF. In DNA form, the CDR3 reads TGTGCCAGCAGACCAACGGGACTAGCGATGGATGAGCAGTTCTTC.

The CDR3 spells CASGLGPGGTGELFF. For the CDR3, the DNA is TGTGCTAGTGGTTTGGGACCGGGGGGCACCGGGGAGCTGTTTTTT. The rearrangement uses TRBV12-5 and TRBJ2-2; TRBD2 matches at 7 bases. Trimming at V came to 1 base and at J to 4 bases, leaving 3 bases not matched to a gene. This CDR3 is built from 15 residues. Per the germline V gene, CDR1 is LGHNT and CDR2 is FRNRAP. Full variable domain (missing parts from reference TRBV12-5 and TRBJ2-2): DARVTQTPRHKVTEMGQEVTMRCQPILGHNTVFWYRQTMMQGLELLAYFRNRAPLDDSGMPKDRFSAEMPDATLATLKIQPSEPRDSAVYFCASGLGPGGTGELFFGEGSRLTVL.

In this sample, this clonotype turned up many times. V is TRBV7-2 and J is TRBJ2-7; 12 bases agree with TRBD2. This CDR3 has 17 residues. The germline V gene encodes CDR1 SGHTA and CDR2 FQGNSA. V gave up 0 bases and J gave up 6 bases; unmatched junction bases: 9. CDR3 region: CASSLAHSLAGGSEQYF. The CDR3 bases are TGTGCCAGCAGCTTAGCGCATTCGCTAGCGGGAGGGTCCGAGCAGTACTTC.

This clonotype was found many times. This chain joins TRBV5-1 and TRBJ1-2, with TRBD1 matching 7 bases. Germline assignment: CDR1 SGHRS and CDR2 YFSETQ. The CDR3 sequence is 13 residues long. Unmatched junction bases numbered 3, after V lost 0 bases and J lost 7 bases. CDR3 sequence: CASSLGQGVGYTF. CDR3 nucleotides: TGCGCCAGCAGCTTGGGCCAGGGGGTTGGCTACACCTTC.

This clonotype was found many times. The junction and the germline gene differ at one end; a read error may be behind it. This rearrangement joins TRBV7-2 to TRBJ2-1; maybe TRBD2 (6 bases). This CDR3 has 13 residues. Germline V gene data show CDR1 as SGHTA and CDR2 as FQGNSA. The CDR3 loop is CASSLASRHEQFF. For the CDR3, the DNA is TGTGCCAGCAGCCTAGCGTCTAGACATGAGCAGTTCTTC.

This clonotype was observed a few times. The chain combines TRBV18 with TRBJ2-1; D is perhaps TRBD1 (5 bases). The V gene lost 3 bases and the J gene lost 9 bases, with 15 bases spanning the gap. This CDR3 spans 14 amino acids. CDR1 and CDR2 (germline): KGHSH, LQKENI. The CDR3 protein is CASSPETRDTEQFF. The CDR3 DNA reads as TGTGCCAGCTCACCCGAAACCAGGGATACTGAGCAGTTCTTC.

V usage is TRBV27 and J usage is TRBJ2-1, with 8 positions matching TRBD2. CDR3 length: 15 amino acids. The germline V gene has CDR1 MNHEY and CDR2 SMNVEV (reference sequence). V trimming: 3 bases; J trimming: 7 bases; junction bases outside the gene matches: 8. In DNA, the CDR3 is TGTGCCAGCAGTTTGGGGCGGACGGGAGGGAATGAGCAGTTCTTC. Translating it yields CASSLGRTGGNEQFF.

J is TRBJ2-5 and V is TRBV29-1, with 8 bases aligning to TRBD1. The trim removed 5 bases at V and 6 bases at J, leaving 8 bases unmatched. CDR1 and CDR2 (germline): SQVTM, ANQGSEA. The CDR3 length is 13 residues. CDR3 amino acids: CSVQPGGVKTQYF. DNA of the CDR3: TGCAGCGTTCAACCAGGGGGCGTAAAGACCCAGTACTTC.

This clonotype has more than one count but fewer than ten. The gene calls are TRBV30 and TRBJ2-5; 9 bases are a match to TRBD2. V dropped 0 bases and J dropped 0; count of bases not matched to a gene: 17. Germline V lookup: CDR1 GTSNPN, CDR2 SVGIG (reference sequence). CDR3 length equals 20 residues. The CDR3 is CAWSVAFVGPGTSYQETQYF. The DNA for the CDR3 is TGTGCCTGGAGTGTAGCCTTCGTAGGACCCGGGACTAGCTACCAAGAGACCCAGTACTTC.

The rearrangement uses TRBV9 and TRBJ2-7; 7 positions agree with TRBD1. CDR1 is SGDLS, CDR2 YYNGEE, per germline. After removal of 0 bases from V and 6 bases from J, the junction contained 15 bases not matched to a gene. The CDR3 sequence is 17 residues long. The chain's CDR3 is CASSVALSLQGIFEQYV. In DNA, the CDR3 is TGTGCCAGCAGCGTAGCTCTATCCCTACAGGGGATTTTCGAGCAGTACGTC.

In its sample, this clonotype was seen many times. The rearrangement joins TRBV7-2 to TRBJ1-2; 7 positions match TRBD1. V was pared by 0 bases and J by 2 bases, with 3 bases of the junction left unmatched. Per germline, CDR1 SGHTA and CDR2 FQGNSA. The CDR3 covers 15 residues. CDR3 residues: CASSLARGTNYGYTF. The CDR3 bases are TGTGCCAGCAGCTTAGCCAGGGGGACCAACTATGGCTACACCTTC.

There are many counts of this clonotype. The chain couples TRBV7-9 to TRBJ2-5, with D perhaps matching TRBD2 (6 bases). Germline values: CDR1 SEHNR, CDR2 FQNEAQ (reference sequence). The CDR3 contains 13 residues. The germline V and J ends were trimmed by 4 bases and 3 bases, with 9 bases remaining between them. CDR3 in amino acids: CASSSSGEETQYF. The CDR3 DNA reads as TGTGCCAGCAGCTCTTCGGGGGAAGAGACCCAGTACTTC.

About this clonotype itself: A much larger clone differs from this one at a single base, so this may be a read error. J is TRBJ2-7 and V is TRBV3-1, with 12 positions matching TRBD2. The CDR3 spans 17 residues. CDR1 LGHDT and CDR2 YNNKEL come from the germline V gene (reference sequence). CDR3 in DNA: TGTGCCACCAGCCACCTCGGACTAGCGGGACCCATCTACGAGCAGTACTTC. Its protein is CATSHLGLAGPIYEQYF.

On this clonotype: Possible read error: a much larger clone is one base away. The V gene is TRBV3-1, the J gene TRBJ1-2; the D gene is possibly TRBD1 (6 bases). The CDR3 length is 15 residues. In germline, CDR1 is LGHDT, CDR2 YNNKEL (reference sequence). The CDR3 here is CASCQDPGADYGYTF. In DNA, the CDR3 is TGTGCCAGCTGCCAAGATCCGGGGGCGGACTATGGCTACACCTTC.

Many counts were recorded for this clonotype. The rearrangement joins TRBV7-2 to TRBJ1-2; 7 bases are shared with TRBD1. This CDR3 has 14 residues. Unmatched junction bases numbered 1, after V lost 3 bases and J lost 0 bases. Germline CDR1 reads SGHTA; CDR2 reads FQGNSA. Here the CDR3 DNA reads TGTGCCAGCAGCTTGGGACAGCCTAACTATGGCTACACCTTC. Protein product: CASSLGQPNYGYTF.

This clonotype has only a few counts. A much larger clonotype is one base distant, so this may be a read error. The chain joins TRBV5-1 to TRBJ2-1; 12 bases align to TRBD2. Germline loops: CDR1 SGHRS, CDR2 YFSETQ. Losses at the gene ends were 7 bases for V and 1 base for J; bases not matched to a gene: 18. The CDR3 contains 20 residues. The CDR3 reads CASSRGTRLAGAWSYNEQFF. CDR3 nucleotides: TGCGCCAGCTCGAGGGGGACCAGACTAGCGGGAGCCTGGTCCTACAATGAGCAGTTCTTC.

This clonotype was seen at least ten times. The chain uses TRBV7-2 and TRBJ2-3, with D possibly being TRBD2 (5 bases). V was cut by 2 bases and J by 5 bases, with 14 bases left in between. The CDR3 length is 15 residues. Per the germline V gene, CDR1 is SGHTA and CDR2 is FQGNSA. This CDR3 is CASSLLRSGEDTQYF. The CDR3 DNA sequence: TGTGCCAGCAGCTTATTAAGGTCCGGGGAAGATACGCAGTATTTT.

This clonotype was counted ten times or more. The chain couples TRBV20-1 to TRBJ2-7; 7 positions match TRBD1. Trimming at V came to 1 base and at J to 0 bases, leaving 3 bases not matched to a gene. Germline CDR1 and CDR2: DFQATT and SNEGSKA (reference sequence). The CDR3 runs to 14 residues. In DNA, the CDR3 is TGCAGTGCTAGAGCGGCAGGGGGCTCCTACGAGCAGTACTTC. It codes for CSARAAGGSYEQYF.

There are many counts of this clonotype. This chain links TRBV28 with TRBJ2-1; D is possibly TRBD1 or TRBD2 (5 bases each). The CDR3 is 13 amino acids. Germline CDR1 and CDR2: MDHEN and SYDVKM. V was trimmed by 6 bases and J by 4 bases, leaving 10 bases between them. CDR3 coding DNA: TGTGCCAGCAGGGGGGTCGGATACAATGAGCAGTTCTTC. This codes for CASRGVGYNEQFF.

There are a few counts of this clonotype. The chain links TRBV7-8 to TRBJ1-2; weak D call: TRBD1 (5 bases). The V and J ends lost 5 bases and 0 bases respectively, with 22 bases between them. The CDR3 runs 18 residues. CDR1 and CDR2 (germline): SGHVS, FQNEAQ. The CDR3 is CASSLFLAGGDANYGYTF. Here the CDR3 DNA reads TGTGCCAGCAGCCTTTTTTTGGCGGGAGGGGACGCTAACTATGGCTACACCTTC.